This TCR beta chain was retrieved from a study of T cells in Graves' hyperthyroidism and ophthalmopathy. Study-wide results and limits: Appearing also in blood were most of the thyroid clonotypes expanded above 0.001. By a 13 V-J model, ophthalmopathy was set apart from stable hyperthyroidism.

The TCR beta CDR3 regions underwent amplification using RNA transcripts as the source. Primed by the HTBI set, a first-round RT-PCR was run on the TCR CDR3. TCRdb fed the multiplex PCR reads into MiXCR, producing one record per CDR3 protein. The repertoire holds just over 550,000 distinct CDR3 sequences, with about half as singletons. Remarks on this clonotype: Its antigen is still unknown.

Trimming took 4 bases from V and 7 from J, leaving 10 bases between them. Per the germline V gene, CDR1 is SNHLY and CDR2 is FYNNEI. This CDR3 is built from 12 residues. The sequenced sample consisted of peripheral blood or thyroid tissue (not recorded which). The chain links TRBV2 to TRBJ1-2; perhaps TRBD1 as D (6 bases). This receptor was obtained from a woman in her late teens or twenties with Graves' hyperthyroidism. The CDR3 DNA sequence: TGTGCCAGCAGTGGAGCAGGGGCTGGCTACACCTTC. This encodes CASSGAGAGYTF.